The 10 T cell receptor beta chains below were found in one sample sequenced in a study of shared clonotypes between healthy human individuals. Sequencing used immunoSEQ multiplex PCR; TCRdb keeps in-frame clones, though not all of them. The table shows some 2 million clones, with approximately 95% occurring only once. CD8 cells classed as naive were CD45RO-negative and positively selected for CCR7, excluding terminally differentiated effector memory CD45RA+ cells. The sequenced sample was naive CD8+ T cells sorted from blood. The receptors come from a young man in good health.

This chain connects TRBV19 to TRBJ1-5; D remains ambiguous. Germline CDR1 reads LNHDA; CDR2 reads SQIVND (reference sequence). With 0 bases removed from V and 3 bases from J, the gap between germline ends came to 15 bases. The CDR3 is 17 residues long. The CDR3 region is CASSIDFETGINQPQHF. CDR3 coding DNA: TGTGCCAGTAGTATAGATTTTGAGACCGGGATCAATCAGCCCCAGCATTTT.

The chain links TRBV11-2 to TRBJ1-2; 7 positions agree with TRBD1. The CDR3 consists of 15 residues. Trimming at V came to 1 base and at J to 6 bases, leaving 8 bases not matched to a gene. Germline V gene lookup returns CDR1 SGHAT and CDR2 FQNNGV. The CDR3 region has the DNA TGTGCCAGCAGCTTAGCAATGCGGGACAGCCATGGCTACACCTTC. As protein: CASSLAMRDSHGYTF.

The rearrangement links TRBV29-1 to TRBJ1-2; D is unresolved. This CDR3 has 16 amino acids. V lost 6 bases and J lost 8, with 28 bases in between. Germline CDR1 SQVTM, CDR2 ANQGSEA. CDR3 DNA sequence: TGCAGCGTGGCTCTTGAACTCCCTCTCCCCCCGGGAGGCTACACCTTC. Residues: CSVALELPLPPGGYTF.

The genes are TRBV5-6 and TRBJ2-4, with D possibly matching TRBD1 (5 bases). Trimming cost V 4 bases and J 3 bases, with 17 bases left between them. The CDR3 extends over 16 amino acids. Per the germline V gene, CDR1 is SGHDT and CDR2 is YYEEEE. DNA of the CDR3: TGTGCCAGCAGCCCCTTCGACAGTAAGTTCAAAAACATTCAGTACTTC. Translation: CASSPFDSKFKNIQYF.

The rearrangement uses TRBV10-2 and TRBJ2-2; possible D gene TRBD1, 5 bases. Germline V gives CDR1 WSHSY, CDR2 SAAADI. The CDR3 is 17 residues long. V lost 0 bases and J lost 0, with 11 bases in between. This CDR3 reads CASSESEWGANTGELFF. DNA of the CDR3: TGCGCCAGCAGTGAGTCTGAGTGGGGCGCGAACACCGGGGAGCTGTTTTTT.

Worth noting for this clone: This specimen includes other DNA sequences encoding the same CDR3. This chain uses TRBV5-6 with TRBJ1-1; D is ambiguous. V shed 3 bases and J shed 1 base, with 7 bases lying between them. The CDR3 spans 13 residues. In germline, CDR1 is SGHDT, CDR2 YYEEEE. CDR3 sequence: CASSWTENTEAFF. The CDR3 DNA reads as TGTGCCAGCAGCTGGACGGAGAACACTGAAGCTTTCTTT.

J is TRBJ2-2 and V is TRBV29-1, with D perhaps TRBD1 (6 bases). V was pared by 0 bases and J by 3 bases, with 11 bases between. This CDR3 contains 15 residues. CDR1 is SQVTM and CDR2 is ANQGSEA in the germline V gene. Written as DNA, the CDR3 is TGCAGCGTTGAAGATCCGCAGGGGCACACCGGGGAGCTGTTTTTT. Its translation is CSVEDPQGHTGELFF.

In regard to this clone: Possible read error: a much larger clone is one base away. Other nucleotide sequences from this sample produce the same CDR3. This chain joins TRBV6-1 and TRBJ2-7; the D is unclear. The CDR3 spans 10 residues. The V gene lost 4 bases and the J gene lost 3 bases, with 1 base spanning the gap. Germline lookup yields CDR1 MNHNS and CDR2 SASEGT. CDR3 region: CASSGYEQYF. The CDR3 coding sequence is TGTGCCAGCAGTGGCTACGAGCAGTACTTC.

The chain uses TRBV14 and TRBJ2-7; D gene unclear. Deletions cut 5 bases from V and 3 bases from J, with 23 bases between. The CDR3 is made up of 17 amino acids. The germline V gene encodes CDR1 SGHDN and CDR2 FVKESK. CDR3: CASSAWTGLPPDYEQYF. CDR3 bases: TGTGCCAGCAGCGCCTGGACCGGCCTTCCACCGGACTACGAGCAGTACTTC.

CDR3 loop: CASRTSGTDTQYF. In DNA, the CDR3 is TGTGCCAGCAGGACTAGCGGAACAGATACGCAGTATTTT. The rearrangement links TRBV6-5 to TRBJ2-3; 9 bases map to TRBD2. The CDR3 consists of 13 residues. Trimming removed 6 bases from V and 3 bases from J; junction bases left unmatched: 1. CDR1 and CDR2 (germline): MNHEY, SVGAGI.